This T cell receptor (beta chain) was documented in a study of cytomegalovirus exposure and HLA in healthy donors. General study results and limits: Later analysis found that TCR beta chains associated with HLA were more clonally expanded than other, equally common chains. About 87% or about 30% of the time was how often most TCR beta V segments were productive, according to an earlier analysis. A later analysis found that most CMV-associated TCR beta chains appeared HLA-restricted.

Per the germline V gene, CDR1 is MDHEN and CDR2 is SYDVKM. CDR3 length equals 15 residues. V dropped 2 bases and J dropped 3 bases, with 11 bases sitting between them. Notes on this clone: The antigen remains undetermined.

PCR primers comprised 60 Vbeta and 13 Jbeta primers. Profiled with immunoSEQ multiplex PCR; TCRdb holds only in-frame clones, not every one. The sample has tens of thousands of clones, 60% to 80% seen once. The chain links TRBV28 to TRBJ2-1; D is ambiguous. This TCR came from a man aged 40-49 years in good health and CMV-seronegative. What was sequenced was PBMCs. The chain's CDR3 is CASSLRQAFYNEQFF. The CDR3 nucleotides are TGTGCCAGCAGTTTAAGGCAGGCCTTCTACAATGAGCAGTTCTTC. The full variable domain, completed using reference TRBV28 and TRBJ2-1, is DVKVTQSSRYLVKRTGEKVFLECVQDMDHENMFWYRQDPGLGLRLIYFSYDVKMKEKGDIPEGYSVSREKKERFSLILESASTNQTSMYLCASSLRQAFYNEQFFGPGTRLTVL.